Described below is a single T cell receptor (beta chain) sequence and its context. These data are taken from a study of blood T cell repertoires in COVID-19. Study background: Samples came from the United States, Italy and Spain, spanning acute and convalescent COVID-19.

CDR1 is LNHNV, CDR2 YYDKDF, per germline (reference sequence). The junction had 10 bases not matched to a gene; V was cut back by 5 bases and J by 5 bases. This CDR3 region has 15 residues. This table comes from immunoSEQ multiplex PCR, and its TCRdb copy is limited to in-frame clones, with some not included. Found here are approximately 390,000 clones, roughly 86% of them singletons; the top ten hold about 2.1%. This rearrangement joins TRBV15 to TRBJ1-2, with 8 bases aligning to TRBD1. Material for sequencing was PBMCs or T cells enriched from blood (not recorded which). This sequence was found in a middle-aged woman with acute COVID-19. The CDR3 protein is CATSEGTGRTYGYTF. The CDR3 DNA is TGTGCCACCAGCGAAGGGACAGGTAGAACATATGGCTACACCTTC.